This T cell receptor (beta chain) was sequenced in a study of graft-versus-host responses after intestinal transplantation. As for this clone: Antigen specificity is unknown.

Sequenced by immunoSEQ multiplex PCR; TCRdb stores in-frame clones only, minus some. Altogether over 85,000 clones are present, about 94% being singletons, with the ten largest covering roughly 0.5%. The CDR3 loop spans 13 amino acids. V lost 0 bases and J 4 bases, leaving 5 bases between the germline ends. CDR1 is SGDLS, CDR2 YYNGEE, per germline. The origin of this receptor is a human donor who received an intestinal transplant. The specimen comprised unstimulated CD8+ T cells sorted from spleen or lymph node cells, sampled before intestinal transplant. The chain is built from TRBV9 and TRBJ2-1; D not resolved. CDR3 amino acids: CASSVEGYNEQFF. CDR3 DNA: TGTGCCAGCAGCGTAGAGGGATACAATGAGCAGTTCTTC.